The T cell receptor beta chain under discussion was sequenced for a study of cytomegalovirus exposure and HLA in healthy donors (TCRdb year 2017). About the study as a whole: According to an earlier analysis of a few hundred of the donors, 150 million to 200 million T cells yielded 95 million to 140 million unique TCR beta sequences and less than 300 Gb of sequence data. To decide whether each TCR beta V gene segment behaved as functional or pseudogenic, an earlier analysis of some 540 of the donors relied on high-throughput TCR beta sequencing. The study profiled the T cell repertoires of hundreds of subjects by immunosequencing and related them to cytomegalovirus serostatus. A separate validation cohort of roughly 110 different subjects was used in addition to the 666-subject first cohort. Genome-wide SNP genotypes for about 55% of the roughly 670 donors were used in a later genetic analysis, which treated that subset as a discovery cohort. To predict cytomegalovirus infection status, the study combined high-throughput TCR immunosequencing, statistical association of individual TCRs with disease status, and machine learning. A later analysis re-examined previously published TCR beta repertoires from several hundred donors and added high-resolution HLA genotyping to investigate patterns of TCR occurrence. HLA typing included class I and class II loci at four-digit resolution. Of the 300 to 500 genotyped donors, more than 75% were placed in the genetic ancestry cluster associated with self-reported Caucasian donors. Typing coverage varied by locus: roughly 629-640 donors for A, B, C, DRB1 and DQB1; roughly 560 for DQA1; around 570 for DPA1; 450 to 480 for DPB1. Among 300 to 500 genotyped donors of the cohort, an average of about 240,000 unique TCR beta nucleotide sequences was sequenced per donor, of which 15% to 20% were non-productive. In the later analysis, no new phenotypic data were used to find candidate immune exposures; instead, reliance was placed on TCR beta sequences and their occurrence across donors. Alongside the repertoire data, information on donor age, sex, ethnicity and CMV serostatus was compiled. Every discovery cohort repertoire had been produced on one sequencing platform. The aim of the study was to test whether cataloging public T cell receptors could identify signatures of past pathogen exposure. A few DR-DQ haplotypes were handled as single units for association and clustering because linkage in the cohort was strong. Approximately 310 gigabases of sequencing data and tens of millions of unique TCR sequences were included in an early release covering several hundred HLA-typed donors. The paper as a whole reports these results and caveats: In a later analysis, the rate of TCR association differed among HLA loci, with DRB1 alleles having the most associated TCRs and HLA-C alleles having the fewest. The authors suggested that the approach could potentially be generalized to other disease states and immunological phenotypes. Only TCR beta chains were sequenced in this cohort, and the absence of alpha or paired-chain data limited detectable features. A group of highly shared sequence variants was considered likely to be a technical artifact of the sequencing pipeline. An association between a missense DCLRE1C variant and V-gene and J-gene trimming of TCR beta chains was found in a later genetic analysis and replicated in an independent cohort. A later genetic analysis reported fewer N-insertions in productive TCRs among donors in an Asian-associated ancestry cluster than the roughly 690-donor mean. CMV serostatus was the only immune exposure information available for the cohort. In the study, some 180 TCR beta chains were listed as associated with cytomegalovirus. Because counts were too low, roughly 16 rarely observed V segments, including chromosome 9 orphons, were excluded from the earlier analysis of a few hundred of the donors. Several of the top co-occurrence clusters appeared to be linked to parvovirus B19, influenza, CMV and Epstein-Barr virus, according to a later analysis. Roughly uniform sequencing depth across donors was assumed in presence/absence analyses, although this assumption may not hold. Some IMGT-functional V segments, including TRBV6-2 and TRBV6-3, could not be told apart with the 87-base-pair reads, so those segments were excluded. When HLA alleles, especially DR and DQ, strongly co-occurred, attributing TCR associations to individual alleles was difficult. A further reported finding was that TCR beta sequences accurately predicted the HLA-A and HLA-B alleles for most subjects in the first cohort. HLA typing was unavailable for some donors at each locus, so association tests used only the typed subset. Cytomegalovirus status was reported to be diagnosed by the classifier with high specificity and sensitivity in both the original and validation cohorts. Compared with equally common non-associated chains, HLA-associated TCR beta chains in a later analysis were more clonally expanded and had lower generation probabilities. According to a later analysis, most CMV-associated TCR beta chains appeared to be HLA-restricted, and the HLA associations seemed to be driven largely by CMV exposure. Correlated functional status among segregating V segments might be attributable to linkage disequilibrium, but an unknown experimental factor could not be ruled out. At a false discovery rate of 0.05, a later analysis linked under 20,000 TCR beta sequences to specific HLA alleles. In an earlier analysis of 587 of the donors, most TCR beta V segments appeared in productive rearrangements about 87% or about 30% of the time, broadly matching IMGT annotations. A few of the identified cytomegalovirus-associated TCR beta chains were confirmed in vitro to be specific for cytomegalovirus antigens. Most TCR sequences were observed very rarely across donors, whereas some public TCRs were present in many individuals.

In the case of this clone: There is no known antigen for this receptor. No much larger clone exists at a distance of one base, and base qualities are not known.

The cohort comprised fewer than 750 healthy bone marrow donors. All cohort members were sampled while nominally healthy, although unrecorded immune exposures were likely present. The donor tested CMV seronegative, placing the donor among the 352 seronegative members of the cohort. Every donor gave a peripheral blood sample, and the peripheral blood mononuclear cells from that sample were used for TCR beta sequencing. The Qiagen DNeasy Blood Extraction Kit was used to extract genomic DNA from the blood cell samples. Library preparation was by the immunoSEQ multiplex PCR assay. A mixture of 60 forward primers for TCR Vbeta segments and 13 reverse primers for TCR Jbeta segments was used in the multiplex PCR. A multiplex PCR assay on genomic DNA amplified the CDR3 region of rearranged TCR beta genes. On the Illumina HiSeq System, the amplified TCR beta libraries were sequenced as 87-base-pair reads. The paper's data handling went like this. A later analysis tallied roughly 80 million unique TCR beta chains across the 600 to 700 repertoires, and approximately 12 million of those chains were shared by two or more donors. Raw reads were error-corrected and collapsed into unique sequences with a nearest-neighbor algorithm that merged closely related sequences to remove PCR and sequencing errors. Alignment of CDR3 sequences to IMGT reference sequences was used to assign V, D and J gene segments. For a sequence to be retained, a match of at least six nucleotides to both a V gene segment and a J gene segment was required. Rearrangements were called productive when the CDR3 lacked stop codons and stayed in frame with V and J; all others were non-productive. CDR3 was defined according to IMGT convention as the region running from the second conserved V-encoded cysteine to the conserved J-encoded phenylalanine. In an earlier analysis of more than 550 of the donors, sequences lacking an unambiguous match to a single V gene segment were excluded. In an earlier analysis of around 600 of the donors, V segments were called functional above 56.7% productive rearrangements and were called segregating when the between-donor standard deviation exceeded 5%. To diagnose cytomegalovirus status from the catalog of TCR beta chain sequences, a statistical classification framework was built. V and J gene assignment, in a later analysis, came from comparing TCR nucleotide sequences with IMGT/GENE-DB human TR gene sequences. A later analysis assigned CDR3 sequences and most-parsimonious VDJ recombination scenarios with the TCRdist pipeline. In a later analysis, each TCR beta chain was defined by its CDR3 amino acid sequence together with its V-gene family, and reads lacking a unique V-gene family were excluded. A later analysis removed 550 to 650 highly shared, low-generation-probability nucleotide sequences to deal with suspected cross-contamination and a sequencing artifact. A later analysis calculated a clonal expansion index for each public chain from normalized within-repertoire ranks of inferred template counts. Generation probabilities in a later analysis came from a VDJ recombination model fitted to out-of-frame rearrangements, and those results were checked against IGoR. In a later analysis, hypergeometric tests were used to score TCR-TCR, TCR-HLA and TCR-CMV co-occurrence, with a repertoire-size bias correction applied to TCR pairs. False discovery rates were estimated in a later analysis by permuting HLA or CMV assignments 20 times. In a later analysis, co-occurring TCRs were grouped using DBSCAN, with TCRdist sequence similarity added in when clustering inside HLA-allele-positive subsets. Repertoires with fewer than 30,000 or more than 120,000 public chains were left out of co-occurrence clustering, as were about 5 repertoires with anomalous nucleotide sharing. TCRdb took this table from immuneACCESS and kept in-frame rearrangements with V and J called. Such tables lack part of the clones; where checked against another copy, unresolved V genes explain under half of the gap, and the rest is unexplained. V, J and clone size are those of that table, while D and trimming were read from the DNA. This sample lists more than 95,000 clones; 70% to 85% were detected once. Roughly 3.5% of the sample belongs to the ten largest clones.

Via the germline V gene, CDR1 is SGHVS and CDR2 FNYEAQ. V drops 0 bases and J drops 13 bases, leaving 15 bases in between. The CDR3 covers 14 residues, taking in both the cysteine and the phenylalanine. This entry keeps only the CDR3 DNA: 42 bases, framed from base 1. The TCR originated in a woman in her fifties or sixties in good health and CMV-seronegative. The chain was built from TRBV7-6 and TRBJ2-2, and the D gene may be TRBD2, 5 bases matching. Input material: PBMCs. The CDR3 loop reads CASSLARAPGWLFF. The DNA sequence follows: TGTGCCAGCAGCTTAGCGCGGGCCCCCGGGTGGCTGTTTTTT.